This T cell receptor beta chain originates from a study of T cells in Graves' hyperthyroidism and ophthalmopathy. Details on this clonotype: Its antigen is currently unknown.

Study-wide results and caveats: Ophthalmopathy was predicted by the model a median of approximately 6.6 months ahead of onset.

The TCR beta CDR3 regions underwent amplification using RNA transcripts as the source. First-round RT-PCR targeting the TCR CDR3 was performed with the HTBI primer set. A single record per CDR3 protein comes from TCRdb applying MiXCR to the multiplex PCR reads. The data contain hundreds of thousands of distinct CDR3 sequences, about 43% of them seen just once; the ten biggest clones take up 8.2%. Per germline, CDR1 SGHTA and CDR2 FQGTGA. V shed 6 bases, J shed 3 bases, and the junction held 4 bases outside the gene matches. CDR3 length equals 13 residues. Patients aged 18 to 65 had newly diagnosed hyperthyroidism that had lasted under 2 months.

V is TRBV7-3 and J is TRBJ1-2, with TRBD1 identical over 7 bases. The receptor comes from a woman younger than 30 with Graves' hyperthyroidism. Sequences were obtained from peripheral blood or thyroid tissue (not recorded which). The CDR3 bases are TGTGCCAGCAGGACAGGGCTTTACTATGGCTACACCTTC. This sequence encodes CASRTGLYYGYTF.